A single sample gave rise to the 17 T cell receptor beta chains below, sequenced in a study of control samples from healthy donors and cancer patients (dated by TCRdb to the early 2020s). Library construction relied on the immunoSEQ multiplex PCR assay. This immuneACCESS table, as held by TCRdb, lists in-frame sequences with V and J called but not all clones. Of the missing ones, under half trace to an unresolved V gene in checked studies; the others have no known cause. Present in this sample are 150,000 to 200,000 clones, roughly 95% of which were seen just once. The ten largest clones add up to approximately 0.97% of the sample. Sequencing was performed on blood. The receptor set was obtained from a woman aged 30 to 39 in good health.

This clone showed up just a few times. This chain links TRBV2 with TRBJ1-4, with a weak D call TRBD1 (6 bases). The germline V gene has CDR1 SNHLY and CDR2 FYNNEI. The CDR3 is 16 amino acids. Trimming shortened V by 8 bases and J by 1 base, and 17 bases separated the two germline ends. The CDR3 region has the DNA TGTGCCAGCTCCTTCCTCAGGGGAAAAACTAATGAAAAACTGTTTTTT. Residues: CASSFLRGKTNEKLFF.

The chain couples TRBV5-1 to TRBJ1-1; TRBD1 is a possible D gene (6 bases). Germline CDR1 SGHRS, CDR2 YFSETQ. CDR3 length equals 14 residues. Trimming stripped 4 bases from V and 3 bases from J, with 13 bases between. Here the CDR3 reads CASSSGQLYTEAFF. CDR3 DNA: TGCGCCAGCAGCAGTGGACAGTTGTACACTGAAGCTTTCTTT.

The V and J genes are TRBV6-5 and TRBJ1-2; maybe TRBD1 (6 bases). V was trimmed by 5 bases and J by 4 bases, leaving 8 bases between them. The CDR3 contains 12 residues. The germline gives CDR1 MNHEY, CDR2 SVGAGI. CDR3 sequence (DNA): TGTGCCAGCAGTCCGGGGGCCTATGGCTACACCTTC. As protein: CASSPGAYGYTF.

This clone came up once. V usage is TRBV19 and J usage is TRBJ1-5; the D gene is possibly TRBD1 (6 bases). Trimming took off 4 bases at V and 2 bases at J, with 12 bases between the two ends. CDR1 and CDR2 (germline): LNHDA, SQIVND (reference sequence). The CDR3 spans 15 residues. In nucleotides, the CDR3 is TGTGCCAGTAGTAATACGGGGGCCGGCAATCAGCCCCAGCATTTT. Encoded protein: CASSNTGAGNQPQHF.

This chain connects TRBV5-4 to TRBJ2-7, with D possibly TRBD1 on 6 matching bases. The CDR3 runs to 12 residues. The germline V and J ends were trimmed by 4 bases and 3 bases, with 8 bases remaining between them. Germline CDR1 reads SGHNT; CDR2 reads YYREEE (reference sequence). CDR3 in DNA: TGTGCCAGCAGCGAACAGGGCTACGAGCAGTACTTC. Its protein is CASSEQGYEQYF.

The chain combines TRBV6-4 with TRBJ1-6; 9 bases are a match to TRBD1. The junction had 1 base not matched to a gene; V was cut back by 6 bases and J by 7 bases. This CDR3 spans 13 amino acids. CDR1 MRHNA and CDR2 SNTAGT come from the germline V gene. CDR3 protein: CASSGTGNSPLHF. CDR3 DNA: TGTGCCAGCAGCGGGACAGGGAATTCACCCCTCCACTTT.

The rearrangement joins TRBV7-9 to TRBJ2-1, with TRBD2 as a possible D gene (5 bases). Germline V CDR1 and CDR2: SEHNR, FQNEAQ (reference sequence). Trimming shortened V by 5 bases and J by 0 bases, and 8 bases separated the two germline ends. The CDR3 loop spans 14 amino acids. The CDR3, as DNA: TGTGCCAGCAGCACTAGTTTCTCCTACAATGAGCAGTTCTTC. Protein: CASSTSFSYNEQFF.

CDR3 DNA: TGCGCCAGCAGCTTGTCGATGAACTATGGCTACACCTTC. It specifies CASSLSMNYGYTF. The chain joins TRBV5-1 to TRBJ1-2, with no clear D. Trimming pared 1 base from V and 2 bases from J, leaving 6 bases between. Per the germline V gene, CDR1 is SGHRS and CDR2 is YFSETQ. The CDR3 length is 13 residues.

J is TRBJ2-7 and V is TRBV28; D gene unclear. Trimming removed 1 base from V and 7 bases from J, with 11 bases in between. CDR3 size: 13 residues. Germline V lookup: CDR1 MDHEN, CDR2 SYDVKM. CDR3 protein: CASSLSASREQYF. The CDR3 nucleotides are TGTGCCAGCAGTTTATCGGCAAGTCGGGAGCAGTACTTC.

The chain combines TRBV11-2 with TRBJ1-2, with D perhaps TRBD1 (6 bases). The CDR3 runs 14 residues. Looked up from germline, CDR1 is SGHAT and CDR2 is FQNNGV. V was pared by 4 bases and J by 3 bases, with 12 bases between. This CDR3 is CASSSFRQDYGYTF. The CDR3 bases are TGTGCCAGCAGCTCATTTAGACAGGACTATGGCTACACCTTC.

The V and J genes are TRBV27 and TRBJ1-1; no reliable D call. The germline V gene encodes CDR1 MNHEY and CDR2 SMNVEV (reference sequence). There are 14 residues in the CDR3. V lost 0 bases, J lost 0 bases, and 5 bases lay in between. CDR3 coding DNA: TGTGCCAGCAGTTTATCAGGGTTGAACACTGAAGCTTTCTTT. It encodes CASSLSGLNTEAFF.

The chain recombines TRBV29-1 with TRBJ1-2; 10 bases fit TRBD1. Germline values: CDR1 SQVTM, CDR2 ANQGSEA. The CDR3 runs 13 residues. J was trimmed by 5 bases and V by 7 bases; bases with no gene match: 7. The CDR3 nucleotides are TGCAGCGGTCGGACAGGGGGTCGTTATGGCTACACCTTC. This gives the protein CSGRTGGRYGYTF.

The chain joins TRBV28 to TRBJ1-1; 10 bases are shared with TRBD1. The CDR3 is 16 residues long. Germline V gives CDR1 MDHEN, CDR2 SYDVKM. J gave up 4 bases and V 4 bases, and 9 bases lay outside the gene matches. This chain's CDR3 is CASSSRQGARFTEAFF. The CDR3 nucleotides read TGTGCCAGCAGTTCCCGACAGGGGGCGCGTTTCACTGAAGCTTTCTTT.

This chain joins TRBV15 and TRBJ2-5; D is perhaps TRBD1 or TRBD2 (5 bases each). The V end was cut by 1 base, the J end by 5 bases, with 17 bases between. There are 16 residues in the CDR3. Germline CDR1 LNHNV, CDR2 YYDKDF (reference sequence). The CDR3 DNA is TGTGCCACCAGCAGAGGGCTTGGGGGTAACGGGGAGACCCAGTACTTC. Residues: CATSRGLGGNGETQYF.

The gene calls are TRBV11-3 and TRBJ2-2; no firm D call. Trimming shortened V by 1 base and J by 4 bases, and 10 bases separated the two germline ends. This CDR3 contains 15 residues. In germline, CDR1 is SGHNT, CDR2 YENEEA. CDR3 residues: CASSLGPAPTGELFF. The DNA of the CDR3 is TGTGCCAGCAGCTTAGGTCCAGCCCCCACCGGGGAGCTGTTTTTT.

The chain has TRBV3-1 (or the pseudogene TRBV3-2) and TRBJ2-7; 8 bases are shared with TRBD1. The CDR3 is 13 amino acids. Looked up from germline, CDR1 is LGHDT and CDR2 is YNNKEL (reference sequence). V gave up 2 bases and J gave up 7 bases; unmatched junction bases: 4. The CDR3 loop is CASSQRTGKEQYF. The CDR3 nucleotides read TGTGCCAGCAGCCAACGGACAGGGAAAGAGCAGTACTTC.

V usage is TRBV9 and J usage is TRBJ2-7; 9 nucleotides line up with TRBD2. V dropped 1 base and J dropped 3; count of bases not matched to a gene: 5. Germline lookup yields CDR1 SGDLS and CDR2 YYNGEE. The CDR3 contains 15 residues. The CDR3 is CASSVTSGGFYEQYF. In nucleotides, the CDR3 is TGTGCCAGCAGCGTAACGAGCGGGGGGTTCTACGAGCAGTACTTC.